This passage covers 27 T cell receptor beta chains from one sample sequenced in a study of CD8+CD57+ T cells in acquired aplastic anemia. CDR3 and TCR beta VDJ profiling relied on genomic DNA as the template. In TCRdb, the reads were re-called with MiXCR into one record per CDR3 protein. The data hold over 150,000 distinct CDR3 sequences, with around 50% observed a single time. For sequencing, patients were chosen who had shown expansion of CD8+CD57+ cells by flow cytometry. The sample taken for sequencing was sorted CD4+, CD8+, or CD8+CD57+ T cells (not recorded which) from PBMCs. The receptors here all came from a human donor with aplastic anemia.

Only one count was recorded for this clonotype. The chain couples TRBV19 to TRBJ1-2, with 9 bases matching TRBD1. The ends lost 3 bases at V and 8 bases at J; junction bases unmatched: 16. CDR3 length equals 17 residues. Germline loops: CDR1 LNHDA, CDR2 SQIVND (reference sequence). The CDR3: CASSIETYPGTGNGYTF. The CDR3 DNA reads TGTGCCAGTAGTATCGAAACGTATCCCGGGACAGGGAACGGCTACACCTTC.

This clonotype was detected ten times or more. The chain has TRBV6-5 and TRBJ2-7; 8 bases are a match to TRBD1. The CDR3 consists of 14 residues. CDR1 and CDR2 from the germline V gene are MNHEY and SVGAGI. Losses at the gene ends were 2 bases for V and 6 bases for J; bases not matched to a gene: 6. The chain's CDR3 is CASSYPGQGGEQYF. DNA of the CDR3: TGTGCCAGCAGTTACCCAGGACAGGGCGGCGAGCAGTACTTC.

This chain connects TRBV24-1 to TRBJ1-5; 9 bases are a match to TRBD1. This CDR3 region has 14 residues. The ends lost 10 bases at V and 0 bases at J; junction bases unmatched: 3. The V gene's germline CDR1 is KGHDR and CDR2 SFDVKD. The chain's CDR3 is CATQGADSNQPQHF. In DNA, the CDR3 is TGTGCCACACAGGGGGCGGATAGCAATCAGCCCCAGCATTTT.

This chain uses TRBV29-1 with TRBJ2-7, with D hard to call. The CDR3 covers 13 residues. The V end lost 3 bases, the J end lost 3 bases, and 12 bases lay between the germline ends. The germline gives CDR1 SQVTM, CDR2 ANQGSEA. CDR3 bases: TGCAGCGTTGACACCGACGGTAGCTACGAGCAGTACTTC. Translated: CSVDTDGSYEQYF.

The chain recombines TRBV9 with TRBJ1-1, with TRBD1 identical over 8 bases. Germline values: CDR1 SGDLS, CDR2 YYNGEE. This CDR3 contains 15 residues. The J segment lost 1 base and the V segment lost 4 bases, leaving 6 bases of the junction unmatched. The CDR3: CASSPWTGTNTEAFF. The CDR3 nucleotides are TGTGCCAGCAGCCCATGGACAGGGACGAACACTGAAGCTTTCTTT. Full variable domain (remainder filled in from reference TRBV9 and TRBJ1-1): DSGVTQTPKHLITATGQRVTLRCSPRSGDLSVYWYQQSLDQGLQFLIQYYNGEERAKGNILERFSAQQFPDLHSELNLSSLELGDSALYFCASSPWTGTNTEAFFGQGTRLTVV.

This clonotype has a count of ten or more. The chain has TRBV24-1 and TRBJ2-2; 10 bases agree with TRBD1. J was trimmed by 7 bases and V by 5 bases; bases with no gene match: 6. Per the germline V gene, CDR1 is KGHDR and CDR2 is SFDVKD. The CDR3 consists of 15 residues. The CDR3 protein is CATSGQGARSGELFF. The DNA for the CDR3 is TGTGCCACCAGTGGACAGGGGGCGCGGAGCGGGGAGCTGTTTTTT.

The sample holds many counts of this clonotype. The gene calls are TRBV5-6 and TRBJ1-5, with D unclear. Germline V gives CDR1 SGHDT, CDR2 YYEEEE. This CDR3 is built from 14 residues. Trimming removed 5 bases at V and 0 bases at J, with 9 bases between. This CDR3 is CASSSTNSNQPQHF. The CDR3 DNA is TGTGCCAGCAGTTCGACAAATAGCAATCAGCCCCAGCATTTT.

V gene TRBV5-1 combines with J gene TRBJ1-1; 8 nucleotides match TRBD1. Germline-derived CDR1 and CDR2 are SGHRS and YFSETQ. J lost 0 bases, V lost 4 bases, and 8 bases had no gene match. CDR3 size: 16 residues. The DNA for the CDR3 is TGCGCCAGCAGCCGACCGGGACAGGTACTGAACACTGAAGCTTTCTTT. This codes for CASSRPGQVLNTEAFF.

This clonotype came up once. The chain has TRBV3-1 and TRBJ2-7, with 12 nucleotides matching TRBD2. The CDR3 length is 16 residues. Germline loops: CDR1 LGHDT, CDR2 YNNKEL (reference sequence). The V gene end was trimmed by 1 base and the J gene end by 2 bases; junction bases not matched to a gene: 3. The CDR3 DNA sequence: TGTGCCAGCAGCCAAGCCCGGACTAGCGGGACCTACGAGCAGTACTTC. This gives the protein CASSQARTSGTYEQYF.

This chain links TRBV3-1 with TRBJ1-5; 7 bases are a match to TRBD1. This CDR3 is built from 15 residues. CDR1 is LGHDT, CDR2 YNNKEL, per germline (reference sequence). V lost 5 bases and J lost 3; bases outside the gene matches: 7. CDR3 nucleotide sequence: TGTGCCAGCAGCACCTCAGGGGGAGTCAATCAGCCCCAGCATTTT. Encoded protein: CASSTSGGVNQPQHF.

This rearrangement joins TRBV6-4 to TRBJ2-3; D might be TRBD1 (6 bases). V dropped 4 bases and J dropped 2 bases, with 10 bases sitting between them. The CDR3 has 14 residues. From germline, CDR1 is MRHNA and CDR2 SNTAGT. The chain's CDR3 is CASSVKGDTDTQYF. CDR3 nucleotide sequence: TGTGCCAGCAGTGTAAAGGGGGACACAGATACGCAGTATTTT.

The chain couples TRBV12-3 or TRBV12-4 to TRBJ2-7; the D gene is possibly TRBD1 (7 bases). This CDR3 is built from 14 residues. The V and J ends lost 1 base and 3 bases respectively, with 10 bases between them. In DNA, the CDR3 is TGTGCCAGCAGTTTAGGGAGGGGGCTCTACGAGCAGTACTTC. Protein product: CASSLGRGLYEQYF.

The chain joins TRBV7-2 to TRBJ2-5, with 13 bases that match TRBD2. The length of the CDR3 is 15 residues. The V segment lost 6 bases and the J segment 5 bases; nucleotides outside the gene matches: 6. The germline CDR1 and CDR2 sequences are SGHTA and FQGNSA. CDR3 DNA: TGTGCCAGCAGACTAGCGGGAGGGGATTCGGAGACCCAGTACTTC. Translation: CASRLAGGDSETQYF.

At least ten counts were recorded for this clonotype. CDR3 bases: TGTGCCAGCAACATAGGGGGTAATTCACCCCTCCACTTT. Its translation is CASNIGGNSPLHF. This rearrangement joins TRBV25-1 to TRBJ1-6; D is possibly TRBD1 (6 bases). The CDR3 extends over 13 amino acids. CDR1 MGHDK and CDR2 SYGVNS come from the germline V gene. V was clipped by 7 bases and J by 6 bases, with 10 bases between them.

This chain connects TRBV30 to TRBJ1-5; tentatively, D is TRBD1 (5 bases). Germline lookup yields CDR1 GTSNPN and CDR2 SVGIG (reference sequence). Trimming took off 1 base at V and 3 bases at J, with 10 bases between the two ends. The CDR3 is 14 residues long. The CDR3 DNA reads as TGTGCCTGGAGTGCACGACAGAACAATCAGCCCCAGCATTTT. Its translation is CAWSARQNNQPQHF.

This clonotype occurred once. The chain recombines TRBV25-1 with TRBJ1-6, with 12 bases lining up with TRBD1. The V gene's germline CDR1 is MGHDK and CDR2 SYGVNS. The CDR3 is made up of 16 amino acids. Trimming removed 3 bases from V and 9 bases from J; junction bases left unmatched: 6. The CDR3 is CASSDPGQGASSPLHF. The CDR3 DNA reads TGTGCCAGCAGTGATCCGGGACAGGGGGCCTCTTCACCCCTCCACTTT.

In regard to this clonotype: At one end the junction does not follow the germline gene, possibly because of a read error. CDR3 sequence (DNA): TGTGCCAGCAGTCAACGGGACATAAAGATCTATTGCTACACCTTC. It yields the protein CASSQRDIKIYCYTF. The chain joins TRBV28 to TRBJ1-2, with D possibly TRBD1 on 6 matching bases. The length of the CDR3 is 15 residues. Germline CDR1 is MDHEN and CDR2 is SYDVKM.

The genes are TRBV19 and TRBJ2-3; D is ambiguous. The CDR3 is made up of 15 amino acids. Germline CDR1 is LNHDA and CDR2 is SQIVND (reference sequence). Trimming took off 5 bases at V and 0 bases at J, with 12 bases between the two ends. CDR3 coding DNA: TGTGCCAGTAGTCTTGACGCTAGAAGCACAGATACGCAGTATTTT. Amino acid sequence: CASSLDARSTDTQYF. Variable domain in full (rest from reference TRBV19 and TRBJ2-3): DGGITQSPKYLFRKEGQNVTLSCEQNLNHDAMYWYRQDPGQGLRLIYYSQIVNDFQKGDIAEGYSVSREKKESFPLTVTSAQKNPTAFYLCASSLDARSTDTQYFGPGTRLTVL.

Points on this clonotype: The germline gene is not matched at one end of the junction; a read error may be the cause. Here the CDR3 DNA reads TGTGCCAGCAAAGAGTTCGGACGGACAAACACTGAAGCTTACTTT. Translated: CASKEFGRTNTEAYF. This chain joins TRBV2 and TRBJ1-1, with a weak D call TRBD1 (5 bases). This CDR3 comprises 15 residues. The V gene's germline CDR1 is SNHLY and CDR2 FYNNEI.

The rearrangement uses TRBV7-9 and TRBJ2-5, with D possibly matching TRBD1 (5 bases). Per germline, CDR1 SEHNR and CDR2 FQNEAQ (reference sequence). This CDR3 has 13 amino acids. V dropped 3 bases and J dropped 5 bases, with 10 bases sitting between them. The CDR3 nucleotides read TGTGCCAGCAGCTTCCAGGGTGGGGAGACCCAGTACTTC. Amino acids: CASSFQGGETQYF.

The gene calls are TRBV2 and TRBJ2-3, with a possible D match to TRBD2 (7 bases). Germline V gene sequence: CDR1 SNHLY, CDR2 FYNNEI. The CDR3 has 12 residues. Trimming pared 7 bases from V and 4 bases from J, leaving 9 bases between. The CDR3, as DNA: TGTGCCAGCAAGGGGGGGTCAGATACGCAGTATTTT. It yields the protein CASKGGSDTQYF.

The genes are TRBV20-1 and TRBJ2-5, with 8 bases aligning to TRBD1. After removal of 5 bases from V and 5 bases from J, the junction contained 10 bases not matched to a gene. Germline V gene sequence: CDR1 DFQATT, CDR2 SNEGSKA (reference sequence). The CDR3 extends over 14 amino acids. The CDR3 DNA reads TGCAGTGCTGCCGCTCGGACAGGGAGCGAGACCCAGTACTTC. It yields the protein CSAAARTGSETQYF.

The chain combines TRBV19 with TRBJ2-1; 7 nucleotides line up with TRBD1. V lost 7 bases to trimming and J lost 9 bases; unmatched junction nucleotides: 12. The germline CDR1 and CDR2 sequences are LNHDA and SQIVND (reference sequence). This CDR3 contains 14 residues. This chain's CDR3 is CASTADRVSSEQFF. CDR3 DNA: TGTGCCAGTACGGCAGACAGGGTGTCCAGTGAGCAGTTCTTC.

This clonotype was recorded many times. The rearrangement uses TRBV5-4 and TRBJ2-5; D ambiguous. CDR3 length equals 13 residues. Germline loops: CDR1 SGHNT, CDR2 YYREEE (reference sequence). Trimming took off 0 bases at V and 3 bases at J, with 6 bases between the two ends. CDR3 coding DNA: TGTGCCAGCAGCTTGGGGCAGGAAGAGACCCAGTACTTC. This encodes CASSLGQEETQYF.

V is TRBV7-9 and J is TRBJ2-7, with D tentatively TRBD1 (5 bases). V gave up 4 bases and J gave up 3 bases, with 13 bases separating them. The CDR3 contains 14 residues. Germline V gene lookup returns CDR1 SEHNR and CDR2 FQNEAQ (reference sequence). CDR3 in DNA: TGTGCCAGCAGCTCCCTTCATGACAGCTACGAGCAGTACTTC. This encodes CASSSLHDSYEQYF.

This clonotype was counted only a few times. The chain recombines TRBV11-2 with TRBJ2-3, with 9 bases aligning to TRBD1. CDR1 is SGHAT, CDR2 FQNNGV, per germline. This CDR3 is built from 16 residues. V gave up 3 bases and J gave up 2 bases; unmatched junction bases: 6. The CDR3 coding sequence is TGTGCCAGCAGCTTGCGACAGGGGGGAGACACAGATACGCAGTATTTT. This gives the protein CASSLRQGGDTDTQYF. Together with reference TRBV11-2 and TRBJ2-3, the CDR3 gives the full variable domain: EAGVAQSPRYKIIEKRQSVAFWCNPISGHATLYWYQQILGQGPKLLIQFQNNGVVDDSQLPKDRFSAERLKGVDSTLKIQPAKLEDSAVYLCASSLRQGGDTDTQYFGPGTRLTVL.

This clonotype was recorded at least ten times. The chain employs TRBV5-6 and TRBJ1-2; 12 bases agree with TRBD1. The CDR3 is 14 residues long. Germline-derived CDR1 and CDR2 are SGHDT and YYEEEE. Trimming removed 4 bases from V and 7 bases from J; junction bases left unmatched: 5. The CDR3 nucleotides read TGTGCCAGCAGCCCGGGACAGGGGGCATTTGGCTACACCTTC. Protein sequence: CASSPGQGAFGYTF.